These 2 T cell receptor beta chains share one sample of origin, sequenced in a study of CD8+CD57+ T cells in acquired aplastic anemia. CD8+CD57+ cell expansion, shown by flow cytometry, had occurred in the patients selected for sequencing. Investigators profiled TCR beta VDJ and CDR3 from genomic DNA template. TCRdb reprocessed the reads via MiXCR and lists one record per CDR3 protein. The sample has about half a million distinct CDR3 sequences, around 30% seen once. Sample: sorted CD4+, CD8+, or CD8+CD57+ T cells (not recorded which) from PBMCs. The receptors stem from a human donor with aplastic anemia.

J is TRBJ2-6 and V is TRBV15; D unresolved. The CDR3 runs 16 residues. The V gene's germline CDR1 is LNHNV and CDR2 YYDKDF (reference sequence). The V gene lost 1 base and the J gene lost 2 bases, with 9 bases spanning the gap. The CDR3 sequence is CATSRVVGPGANVLTF. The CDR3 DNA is TGTGCCACCAGCAGAGTAGTTGGACCTGGGGCCAACGTCCTGACTTTC.

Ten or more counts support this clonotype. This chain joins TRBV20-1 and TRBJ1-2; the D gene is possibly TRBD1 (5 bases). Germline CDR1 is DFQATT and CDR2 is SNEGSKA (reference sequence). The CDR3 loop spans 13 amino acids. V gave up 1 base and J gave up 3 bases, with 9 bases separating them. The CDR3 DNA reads TGCAGTGCTAGAGTACAGGTAGACTATGGCTACACCTTC. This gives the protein CSARVQVDYGYTF.